The TCR beta chain described here comes from a study of blood T cell repertoires in COVID-19. Study-level background: In each case, the material was cDNA or gDNA derived from T cells, B-cell-depleted T cells, or PBMCs.

Generated by immunoSEQ multiplex PCR, the TCRdb table keeps only in-frame clones and is missing some. The table has a few hundred thousand clones, 85% seen once. The specimen sequenced was peripheral blood. The sequence came from a woman aged 18-30 years with acute or convalescent COVID-19.

CDR3 loop: CASSDEQGTEAFF. The CDR3 bases are TGTGCCAGCAGTGATGAACAGGGAACTGAAGCTTTCTTT. J is TRBJ1-1 and V is TRBV6-1, with D possibly being TRBD1 (6 bases). The CDR3 spans 13 residues. Trimming took 3 bases from V and 5 from J, leaving 10 bases between them. The germline V gene encodes CDR1 MNHNS and CDR2 SASEGT.